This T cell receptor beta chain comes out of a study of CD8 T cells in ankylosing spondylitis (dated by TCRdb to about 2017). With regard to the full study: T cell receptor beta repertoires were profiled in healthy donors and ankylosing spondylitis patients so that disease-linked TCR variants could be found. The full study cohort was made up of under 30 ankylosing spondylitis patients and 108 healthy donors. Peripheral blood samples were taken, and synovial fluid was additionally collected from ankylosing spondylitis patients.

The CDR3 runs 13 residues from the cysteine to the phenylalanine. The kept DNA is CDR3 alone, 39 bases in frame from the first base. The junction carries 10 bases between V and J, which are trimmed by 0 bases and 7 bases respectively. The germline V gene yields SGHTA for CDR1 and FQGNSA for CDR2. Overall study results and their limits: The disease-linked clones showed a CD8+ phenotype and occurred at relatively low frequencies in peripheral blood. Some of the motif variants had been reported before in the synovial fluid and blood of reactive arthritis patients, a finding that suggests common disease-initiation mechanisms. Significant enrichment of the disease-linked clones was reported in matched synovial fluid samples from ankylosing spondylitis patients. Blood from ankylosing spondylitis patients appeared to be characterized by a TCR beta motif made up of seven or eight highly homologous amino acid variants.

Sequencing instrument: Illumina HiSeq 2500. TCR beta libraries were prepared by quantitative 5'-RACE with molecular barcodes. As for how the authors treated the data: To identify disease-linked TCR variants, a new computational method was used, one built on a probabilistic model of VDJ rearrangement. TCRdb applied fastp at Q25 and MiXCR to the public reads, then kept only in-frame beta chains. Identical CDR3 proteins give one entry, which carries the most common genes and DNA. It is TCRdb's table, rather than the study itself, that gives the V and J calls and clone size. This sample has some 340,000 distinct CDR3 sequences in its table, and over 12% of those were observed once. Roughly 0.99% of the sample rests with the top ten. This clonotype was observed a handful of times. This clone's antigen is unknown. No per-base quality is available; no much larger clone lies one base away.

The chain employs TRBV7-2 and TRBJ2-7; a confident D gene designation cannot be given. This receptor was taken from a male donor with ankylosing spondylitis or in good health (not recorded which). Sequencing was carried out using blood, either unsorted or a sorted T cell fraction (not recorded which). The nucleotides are TGTGCCAGCAGCTTAGCGCATGGATTGGAGCAGTACTTC. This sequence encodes CASSLAHGLEQYF.